This entry lists 21 T cell receptor beta chains sequenced from one sample in a study of spatial heterogeneity in lung cancer. Indicated time point: blood at routine non-recurrence follow-up after resection. Via MiXCR, TCRdb re-called the 5' RACE reads, giving one row per CDR3 protein. The sample has approximately 70,000 distinct CDR3 sequences; roughly 8.9% are singletons. The specimen was PBMCs, collected at follow-up. These receptors all stem from a female donor with early-stage non-small cell lung cancer.

This clonotype appeared many times. The chain employs TRBV21-1 and TRBJ2-2; TRBD1 reflects the table's D call only, with no check against the DNA. TRBV21-1 corresponds to a pseudogene. The CDR3 covers 20 residues. CDR3 DNA sequence: TGTGCCAGCAGCATCCTTCCCCGGGACCCTAGCTTATCGTTCACCGGGGAGCTGTTTTTT. Translating gives CASSILPRDPSLSFTGELFF.

This chain joins TRBV4-1 and TRBJ2-2; unclear D gene. Trimming removed 0 bases from V and 2 bases from J, with 7 bases in between. The V gene's germline CDR1 is MGHRA and CDR2 YSYEKL. This CDR3 is built from 15 residues. CDR3 DNA sequence: TGCGCCAGCAGCCAAGATCATCCCAACACCGGGGAGCTGTTTTTT. This gives the protein CASSQDHPNTGELFF.

This clonotype was counted between two and nine times. V and J are TRBV7-9 and TRBJ2-7, with a weak D call TRBD2 (6 bases). Trimming cost V 10 bases and J 7 bases, with 14 bases left between them. CDR3 length equals 11 residues. Germline values: CDR1 SEHNR, CDR2 FQNEAQ (reference sequence). In DNA, the CDR3 is TGTGCCACCCATCTGGGGGGTGAGCAGTACTTC. Translated, it gives CATHLGGEQYF.

J is TRBJ2-2 and V is TRBV12-3 or TRBV12-4; TRBD1 matches 8 bases. Trimming at V came to 7 bases and at J to 6 bases, leaving 10 bases not matched to a gene. This CDR3 has 15 residues. The CDR3 bases are TGTGCCAGCAACTCGAACGACAGGGGATCCGGGGAGCTGTTTTTT. Translated, it gives CASNSNDRGSGELFF.

This clonotype has at least ten counts. The rearrangement links TRBV19 to TRBJ2-2; perhaps TRBD1 as D (6 bases). The ends were cut back, 5 bases at V and 1 base at J, with 11 bases in the middle. This CDR3 is 15 amino acids long. The germline gives CDR1 LNHDA, CDR2 SQIVND (reference sequence). In nucleotides, the CDR3 is TGTGCCAGTAGTCGTCCGGGACAGAACACCGGGGAGCTGTTTTTT. Protein: CASSRPGQNTGELFF. Full variable domain (missing parts from reference TRBV19 and TRBJ2-2): DGGITQSPKYLFRKEGQNVTLSCEQNLNHDAMYWYRQDPGQGLRLIYYSQIVNDFQKGDIAEGYSVSREKKESFPLTVTSAQKNPTAFYLCASSRPGQNTGELFFGEGSRLTVL.

The V and J genes are TRBV9 and TRBJ1-1; D ambiguous. This CDR3 comprises 14 residues. V shed 0 bases and J shed 5 bases, with 11 bases lying between them. Germline CDR1 is SGDLS and CDR2 is YYNGEE. CDR3 sequence (DNA): TGTGCCAGCAGCGTAGACCCCGGCGGGACTGAAGCTTTCTTT. This encodes CASSVDPGGTEAFF.

This clonotype was seen just once. A much larger clone differs by one base, so this may be a read error. The J gene is TRBJ2-5, the V gene TRBV7-3; 8 positions agree with TRBD1. There are 13 residues in the CDR3. Germline V gene data show CDR1 as SGHTA and CDR2 as FQGTGA. CDR3 sequence: CVSSSGQVKTQYF. The DNA of the CDR3 is TGTGTCAGCAGCTCGGGACAGGTTAAGACCCAGTACTTC.

The table lists this clonotype with many counts. This sequence joins TRBV5-1 and TRBJ2-2, with 8 nucleotides matching TRBD2. In germline, CDR1 is SGHRS, CDR2 YFSETQ. V shed 9 bases, J shed 1 base, and the junction held 8 bases outside the gene matches. The CDR3 has 15 amino acids. DNA of the CDR3: TGCGCCACCACCCGAACTAGCGGGAACACCGGGGAGCTGTTTTTT. Translated, it gives CATTRTSGNTGELFF.

The genes are TRBV21-1 and TRBJ2-1. TRBV21-1 is a documented pseudogene. This CDR3 is 11 amino acids long. Written as DNA, the CDR3 is TGTGCCAGCAGGTTGTGGGATGAGCAGTTCTTC. Protein sequence: CASRLWDEQFF.

This clonotype was seen ten or more times. The chain uses TRBV27 and TRBJ2-7; the match to TRBD2 covers 8 bases. Germline assignment: CDR1 MNHEY and CDR2 SMNVEV (reference sequence). V lost 7 bases, J lost 4 bases, and 9 bases stayed unmatched. The CDR3 consists of 14 residues. CDR3 DNA sequence: TGTGCCAGCAAGAGTTGGCTAGCGGGTTACGAGCAGTACTTC. It translates to CASKSWLAGYEQYF.

This clonotype was counted ten times or more. The chain has TRBV2 and TRBJ1-1; D remains unclear. Per the germline V gene, CDR1 is SNHLY and CDR2 is FYNNEI. The CDR3 totals 12 residues. The germline V and J ends were trimmed by 2 bases and 5 bases, with 6 bases remaining between them. CDR3 region: CASSEWVTEAFF. DNA of the CDR3: TGTGCCAGCAGTGAATGGGTGACTGAAGCTTTCTTT. The full variable domain, completed using reference TRBV2 and TRBJ1-1, is EPEVTQTPSHQVTQMGQEVILRCVPISNHLYFYWYRQILGQKVEFLVSFYNNEISEKSEIFDDQFSVERPDGSNFTLKIRSTKLEDSAMYFCASSEWVTEAFFGQGTRLTVV.

This rearrangement joins TRBV4-2 to TRBJ1-2; D is unclear. Looked up from germline, CDR1 is LGHNA and CDR2 is YNFKEQ. With 4 bases removed from V and 4 bases from J, the gap between germline ends came to 16 bases. The CDR3 runs 15 residues. The CDR3 is CASSRRMEQTYGYTF. The DNA for the CDR3 is TGTGCCAGCAGCCGCCGGATGGAACAGACCTATGGCTACACCTTC.

Many counts were recorded for this clonotype. The V call is TRBV28, the J call TRBJ2-3, with D unclear. CDR3 length: 12 residues. Trimming cost V 5 bases and J 4 bases, with 7 bases left between them. Germline CDR1 and CDR2: MDHEN and SYDVKM. The CDR3 bases are TGTGCCAGCAGTGAGAGAGCAGATACGCAGTATTTT. Translation gives CASSERADTQYF. Supplemented by reference TRBV28 and TRBJ2-3, the full variable domain reads DVKVTQSSRYLVKRTGEKVFLECVQDMDHENMFWYRQDPGLGLRLIYFSYDVKMKEKGDIPEGYSVSREKKERFSLILESASTNQTSMYLCASSERADTQYFGPGTRLTVL.

This clonotype was found many times. This rearrangement joins TRBV7-9 to TRBJ2-1; 8 bases fit TRBD2. The CDR3 consists of 15 residues. V was pared by 10 bases and J by 2 bases, with 10 bases of the junction left unmatched. Germline loops: CDR1 SEHNR, CDR2 FQNEAQ (reference sequence). CDR3 amino acids: CATSGSLPPYNEQFF. CDR3 nucleotides: TGTGCCACGAGCGGGAGTCTCCCCCCCTACAATGAGCAGTTCTTC. The variable domain in full, with the rest retrieved from reference TRBV7-9 and TRBJ2-1, is DTGVSQNPRHKITKRGQNVTFRCDPISEHNRLYWYRQTLGQGPEFLTYFQNEAQLEKSRLLSDRFSAERPKGSFSTLEIQRTEQGDSAMYLCATSGSLPPYNEQFFGPGTRLTVL.

This clonotype showed up just a few times. The chain links TRBV20-1 to TRBJ2-5, with TRBD2 as a possible D gene (5 bases). The CDR3 extends over 13 amino acids. The germline V and J ends were trimmed by 0 bases and 4 bases, with 9 bases remaining between them. Germline V gene sequence: CDR1 DFQATT, CDR2 SNEGSKA (reference sequence). CDR3: CSARDPGVETQYF. In DNA, the CDR3 is TGCAGTGCTAGAGATCCCGGGGTAGAGACCCAGTACTTC.

This clonotype was seen only a few times. The chain couples TRBV6-6 to TRBJ1-1; D gene uncertain. In germline, CDR1 is MNHNY, CDR2 SVGAGI (reference sequence). V lost 2 bases and J lost 1, with 8 bases in between. CDR3 length: 14 residues. The CDR3 region has the DNA TGTGCCAGCAGTTACGCGGTCGGGAACACTGAAGCTTTCTTT. Residues: CASSYAVGNTEAFF.

This clonotype was found many times. The J gene is TRBJ2-5, the V gene TRBV11-2, with TRBD2 identical over 8 bases. Unmatched junction bases numbered 3, after V lost 1 base and J lost 2 bases. This CDR3 has 15 residues. CDR1 is SGHAT and CDR2 is FQNNGV in the germline V gene. The CDR3 nucleotides read TGTGCCAGCAGCTTAGGCGCTAGCGGGCAAGAGACCCAGTACTTC. It codes for CASSLGASGQETQYF.

V usage is TRBV10-3 and J usage is TRBJ1-1, with 11 bases matching TRBD1. CDR3 length: 14 residues. Trimming took 6 bases from V and 5 from J; bases not matched to a gene: 5. The germline V gene has CDR1 ENHRY and CDR2 SYGVKD. The CDR3, as DNA: TGTGCCATCAGCGGGACAGGGGGTTATACTGAAGCTTTCTTT. This sequence encodes CAISGTGGYTEAFF.

This chain joins TRBV7-3 and TRBJ1-2, with 11 bases aligning to TRBD1. The CDR3 is 16 amino acids. The junction had 10 bases not matched to a gene; V was cut back by 5 bases and J by 5 bases. The germline gives CDR1 SGHTA, CDR2 FQGTGA. As DNA, the CDR3 is TGTGCCAGCAGCCCACAGGGACAGGGGGAAGGGTATGGCTACACCTTC. This translates into CASSPQGQGEGYGYTF. The full variable domain, its missing parts supplied by reference TRBV7-3 and TRBJ1-2, is GAGVSQTPSNKVTEKGKYVELRCDPISGHTALYWYRQSLGQGPEFLIYFQGTGAADDSGLPNDRFFAVRPEGSVSTLKIQRTERGDSAVYLCASSPQGQGEGYGYTFGSGTRLTVV.

This clonotype was picked up one time. V is TRBV7-9 and J is TRBJ2-7; TRBD1 matches 8 bases. This CDR3 has 18 residues. CDR1 and CDR2 from the germline V gene are SEHNR and FQNEAQ (reference sequence). V lost 5 bases, J lost 3 bases, and 18 bases stayed unmatched. CDR3 residues: CASSRRGRGHSQSYEQYF. In DNA form, the CDR3 reads TGTGCCAGCAGCCGAAGGGGCAGGGGGCATTCACAAAGCTACGAGCAGTACTTC.

This clonotype came up many times. V is TRBV7-9 and J is TRBJ2-1; D remains ambiguous. The CDR3 runs to 14 residues. Germline-derived CDR1 and CDR2 are SEHNR and FQNEAQ (reference sequence). V lost 0 bases, J lost 6 bases, and 9 bases lay in between. CDR3 nucleotides: TGTGCCAGCAGCTTAGCATTCACCTCCAATGAGCAGTTCTTC. Translated: CASSLAFTSNEQFF.